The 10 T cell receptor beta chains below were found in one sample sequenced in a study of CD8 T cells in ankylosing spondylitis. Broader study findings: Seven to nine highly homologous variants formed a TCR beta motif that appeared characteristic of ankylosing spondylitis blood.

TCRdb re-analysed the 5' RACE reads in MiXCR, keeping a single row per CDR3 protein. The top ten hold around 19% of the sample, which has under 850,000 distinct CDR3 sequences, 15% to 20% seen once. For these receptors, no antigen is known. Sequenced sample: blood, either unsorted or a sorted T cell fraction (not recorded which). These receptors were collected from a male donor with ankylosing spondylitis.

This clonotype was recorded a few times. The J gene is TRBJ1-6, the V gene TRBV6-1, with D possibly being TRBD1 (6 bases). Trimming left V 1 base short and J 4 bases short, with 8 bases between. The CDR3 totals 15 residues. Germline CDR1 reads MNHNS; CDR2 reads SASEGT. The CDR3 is CASSEGQVYNSPLHF. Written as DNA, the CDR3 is TGTGCCAGCAGTGAAGGACAGGTTTATAATTCACCCCTCCACTTT.

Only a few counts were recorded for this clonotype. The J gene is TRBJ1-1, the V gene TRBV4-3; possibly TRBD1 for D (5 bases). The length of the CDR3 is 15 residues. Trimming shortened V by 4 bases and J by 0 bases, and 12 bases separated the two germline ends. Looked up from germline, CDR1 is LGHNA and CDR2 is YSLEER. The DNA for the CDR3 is TGCGCCAGCAGCCCAAGCCCGACAGTGAACACTGAAGCTTTCTTT. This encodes CASSPSPTVNTEAFF.

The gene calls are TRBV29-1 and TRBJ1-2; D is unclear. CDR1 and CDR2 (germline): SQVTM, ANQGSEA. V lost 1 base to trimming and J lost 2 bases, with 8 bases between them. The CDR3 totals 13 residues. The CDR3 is CSVEGDRNYGYTF. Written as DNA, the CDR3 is TGCAGCGTTGAAGGGGATAGGAACTATGGCTACACCTTC.

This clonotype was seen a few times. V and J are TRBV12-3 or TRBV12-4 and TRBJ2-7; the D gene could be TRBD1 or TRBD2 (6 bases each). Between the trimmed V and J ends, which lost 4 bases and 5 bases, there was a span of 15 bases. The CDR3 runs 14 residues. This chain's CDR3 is CASSWGGTPNEQYF. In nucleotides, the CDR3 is TGTGCCAGCAGTTGGGGCGGGACACCGAACGAGCAGTACTTC.

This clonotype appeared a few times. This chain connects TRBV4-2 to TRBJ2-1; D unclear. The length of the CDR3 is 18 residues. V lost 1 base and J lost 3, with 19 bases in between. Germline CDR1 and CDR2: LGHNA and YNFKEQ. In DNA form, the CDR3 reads TGTGCCAGCAGCCAAGGGGTTGACAAACCCTTAGACTACAATGAGCAGTTCTTC. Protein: CASSQGVDKPLDYNEQFF.

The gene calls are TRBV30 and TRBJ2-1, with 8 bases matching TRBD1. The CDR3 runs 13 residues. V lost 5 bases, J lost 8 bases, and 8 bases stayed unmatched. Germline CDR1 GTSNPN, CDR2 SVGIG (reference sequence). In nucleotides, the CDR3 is TGTGCCTGGTTGGGTGACAGGGGCTATGAGCAGTTCTTC. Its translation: CAWLGDRGYEQFF.

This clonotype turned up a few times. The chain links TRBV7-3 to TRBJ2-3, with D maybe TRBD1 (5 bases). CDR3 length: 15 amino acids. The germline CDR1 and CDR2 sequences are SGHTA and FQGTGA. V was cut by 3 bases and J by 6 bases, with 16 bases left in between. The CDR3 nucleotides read TGTGCCAGCAGCTTTCTTGGGCAGGGCAGGGATACGCAGTATTTT. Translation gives CASSFLGQGRDTQYF.

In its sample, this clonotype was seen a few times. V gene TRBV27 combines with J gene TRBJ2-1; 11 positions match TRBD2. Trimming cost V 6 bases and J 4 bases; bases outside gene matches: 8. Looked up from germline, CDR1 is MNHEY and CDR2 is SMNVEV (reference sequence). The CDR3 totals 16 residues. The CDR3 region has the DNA TGTGCCAGCAGAACCTTGGGACTAGCGGAGTACAATGAGCAGTTCTTC. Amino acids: CASRTLGLAEYNEQFF.

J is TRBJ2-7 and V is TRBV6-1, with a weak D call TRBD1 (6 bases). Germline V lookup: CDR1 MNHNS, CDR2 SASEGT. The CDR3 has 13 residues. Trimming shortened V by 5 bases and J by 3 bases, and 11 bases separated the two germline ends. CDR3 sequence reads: CASSRTEGYEQYF. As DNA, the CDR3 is TGTGCCAGCAGTAGGACAGAGGGCTACGAGCAGTACTTC.

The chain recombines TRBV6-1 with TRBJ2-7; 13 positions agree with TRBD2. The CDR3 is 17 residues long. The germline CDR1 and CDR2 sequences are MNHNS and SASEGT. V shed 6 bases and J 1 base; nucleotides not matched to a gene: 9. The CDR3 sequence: CASSPLAGGPLSYEQYF. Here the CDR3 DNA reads TGTGCCAGCAGCCCACTAGCGGGGGGGCCCCTGTCCTACGAGCAGTACTTC.